This T cell receptor beta chain appears in the sequencing data of a study of metastatic and nonmetastatic thyroid tumors. TCRdb re-called clones via MiXCR from the PCR reads. This table has about 27,000 clones, around 14% appearing once. Each patient came to thyroid surgery without any prior treatment (of any kind). The TCR sequence derives from a male donor with papillary thyroid cancer or a benign thyroid nodule (not recorded which). Some clones in this sample may be carry-over from other donors' samples. The sequencing sample was made of blood.

The CDR3 sequence is CAIIFSRDLSYEQYF. DNA of the CDR3: TGTGCCATCATCTTCTCGAGGGACCTCTCCTACGAGCAGTACTTC. The rearrangement joins TRBV5-5 to TRBJ2-7; D may match TRBD1 or TRBD2 (5 bases each). V lost 9 bases and J lost 0, with 19 bases in between. Germline V gene sequence: CDR1 SGHKS, CDR2 YYEKEE (reference sequence). This CDR3 has 15 amino acids.